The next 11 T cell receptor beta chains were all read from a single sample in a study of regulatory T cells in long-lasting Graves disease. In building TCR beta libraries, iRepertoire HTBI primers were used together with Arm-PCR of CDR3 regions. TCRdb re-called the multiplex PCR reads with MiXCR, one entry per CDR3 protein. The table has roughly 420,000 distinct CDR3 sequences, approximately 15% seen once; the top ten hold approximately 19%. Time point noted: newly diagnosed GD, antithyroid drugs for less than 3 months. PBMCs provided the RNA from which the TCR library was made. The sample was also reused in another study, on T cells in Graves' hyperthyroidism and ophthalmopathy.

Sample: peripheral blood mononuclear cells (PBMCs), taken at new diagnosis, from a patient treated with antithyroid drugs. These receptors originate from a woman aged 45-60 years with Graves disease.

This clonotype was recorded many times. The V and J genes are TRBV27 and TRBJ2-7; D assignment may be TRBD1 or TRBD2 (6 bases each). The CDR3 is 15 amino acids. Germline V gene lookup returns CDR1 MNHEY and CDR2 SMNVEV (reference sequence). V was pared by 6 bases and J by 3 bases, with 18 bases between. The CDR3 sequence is CASRGSGGHIYEQYF. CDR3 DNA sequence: TGTGCCAGCAGGGGCTCCGGGGGACATATCTACGAGCAGTACTTC.

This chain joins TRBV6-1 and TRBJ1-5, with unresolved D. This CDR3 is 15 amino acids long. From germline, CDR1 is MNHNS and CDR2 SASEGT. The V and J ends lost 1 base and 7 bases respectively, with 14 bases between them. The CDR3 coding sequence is TGTGCCAGCAGTGAAGGTGGTCTCTTGGTCCAGCCCCAGCATTTT. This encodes CASSEGGLLVQPQHF.

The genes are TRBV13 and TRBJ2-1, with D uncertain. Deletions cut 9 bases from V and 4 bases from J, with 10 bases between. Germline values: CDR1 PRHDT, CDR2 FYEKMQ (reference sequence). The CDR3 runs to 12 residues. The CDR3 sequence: CASKSGYNEQFF. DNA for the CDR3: TGTGCCAGTAAATCCGGGTACAATGAGCAGTTCTTC.

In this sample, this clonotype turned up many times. CDR3 in amino acids: CASSRALEYRNYGYTF. In DNA form, the CDR3 reads TGTGCCAGCAGCCGAGCTTTAGAATACAGGAACTATGGCTACACCTTC. The rearrangement uses TRBV27 and TRBJ1-2; a weak D match, TRBD1 (5 bases). CDR3 size: 16 residues. The V end was cut by 6 bases, the J end by 2 bases, with 19 bases between. Per germline, CDR1 MNHEY and CDR2 SMNVEV (reference sequence).

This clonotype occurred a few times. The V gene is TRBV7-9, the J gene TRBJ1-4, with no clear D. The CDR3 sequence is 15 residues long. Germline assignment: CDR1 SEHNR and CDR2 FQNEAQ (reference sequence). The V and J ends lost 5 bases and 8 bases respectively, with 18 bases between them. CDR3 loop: CASSPRMTSFEKLFF. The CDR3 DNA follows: TGTGCCAGCAGCCCAAGAATGACAAGTTTCGAAAAACTGTTTTTT.

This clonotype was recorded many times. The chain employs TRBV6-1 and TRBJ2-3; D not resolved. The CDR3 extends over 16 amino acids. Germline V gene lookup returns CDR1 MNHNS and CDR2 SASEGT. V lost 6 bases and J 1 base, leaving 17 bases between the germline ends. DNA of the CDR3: TGTGCCAGCAGGGGGAAGGCGATTATCGGCACAGATACGCAGTATTTT. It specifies CASRGKAIIGTDTQYF.

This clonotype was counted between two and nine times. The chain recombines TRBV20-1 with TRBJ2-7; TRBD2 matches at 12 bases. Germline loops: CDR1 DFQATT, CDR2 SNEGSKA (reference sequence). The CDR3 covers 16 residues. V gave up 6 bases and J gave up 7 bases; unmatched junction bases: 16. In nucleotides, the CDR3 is TGCAGTGCACCCCGACTAGCGGGAGCCGGAACGGTGGAGCAGTACTTC. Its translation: CSAPRLAGAGTVEQYF.

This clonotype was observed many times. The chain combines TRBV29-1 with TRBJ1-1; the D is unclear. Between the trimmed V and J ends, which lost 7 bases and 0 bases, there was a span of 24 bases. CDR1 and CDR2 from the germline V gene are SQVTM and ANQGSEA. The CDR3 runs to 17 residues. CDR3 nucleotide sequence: TGCAGCGCCTTAGGGTTACTCCAAAGAGGCATGAACACTGAAGCTTTCTTT. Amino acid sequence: CSALGLLQRGMNTEAFF. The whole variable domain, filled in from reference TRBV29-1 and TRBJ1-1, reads SAVISQKPSRDICQRGTSLTIQCQVDSQVTMMFWYRQQPGQSLTLIATANQGSEATYESGFVIDKFPISRPNLTFSTLTVSNMSPEDSSIYLCSALGLLQRGMNTEAFFGQGTRLTVV.

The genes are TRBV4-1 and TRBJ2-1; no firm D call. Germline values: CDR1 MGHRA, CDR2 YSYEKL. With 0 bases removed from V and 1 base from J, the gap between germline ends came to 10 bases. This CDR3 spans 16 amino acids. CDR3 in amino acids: CASSQEMIGSYNEQFF. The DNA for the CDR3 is TGCGCCAGCAGCCAAGAAATGATAGGGTCCTACAATGAGCAGTTCTTC.

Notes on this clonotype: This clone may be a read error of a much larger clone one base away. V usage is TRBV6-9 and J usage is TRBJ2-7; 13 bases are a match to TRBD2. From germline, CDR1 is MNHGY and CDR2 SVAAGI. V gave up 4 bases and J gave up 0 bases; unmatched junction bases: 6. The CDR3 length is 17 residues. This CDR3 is CASSSGTSGISSYEQYF. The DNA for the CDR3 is TGTGCCAGCAGTTCCGGGACTAGCGGGATAAGCTCCTACGAGCAGTACTTC.

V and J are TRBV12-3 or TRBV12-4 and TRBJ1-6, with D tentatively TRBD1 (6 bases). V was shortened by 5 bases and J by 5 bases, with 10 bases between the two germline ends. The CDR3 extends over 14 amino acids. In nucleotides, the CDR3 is TGTGCCAGCAGTGCCCGGGACAATAATTCACCCCTCCACTTT. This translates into CASSARDNNSPLHF.